Following are 20 T cell receptor beta chains from one sample sequenced in a study of OX40 agonist ivuxolimab in advanced cancers. The repertoire was sequenced with immunoSEQ multiplex PCR; TCRdb's copy has only in-frame clones and lacks some. The table shows approximately 60,000 clones, with 65% to 90% occurring only once. The specimen comprised CD4+ or CD8+ T cells sorted from blood, sampled in a trial of the OX40 agonist ivuxolimab. The receptor source for this set is an adult with an advanced solid tumor such as melanoma, head and neck, liver or kidney cancer.

The sample holds one count of this clone. The V and J genes are TRBV4-2 and TRBJ2-2; TRBD1 might be the D (8 bases). Trimming removed 5 bases at V and 6 bases at J, with 16 bases between. The CDR3 loop spans 15 amino acids. Per germline, CDR1 LGHNA and CDR2 YNFKEQ. CDR3 sequence reads: CASSDDRGGAGELFF. CDR3 sequence (DNA): TGTGCCAGCAGCGACGACAGGGGAGGGGCCGGGGAGCTGTTTTTT.

V gene TRBV5-1 combines with J gene TRBJ2-2, with 10 bases matching TRBD2. CDR1 SGHRS and CDR2 YFSETQ come from the germline V gene. V was pared by 5 bases and J by 7 bases, with 5 bases of the junction left unmatched. The CDR3 contains 14 residues. CDR3 amino acids: CASRLAGAIGELFF. Written as DNA, the CDR3 is TGCGCCAGCAGGCTAGCGGGGGCGATCGGGGAGCTGTTTTTT.

The rearrangement joins TRBV7-9 to TRBJ1-1; the D is unclear. The CDR3 has 14 amino acids. The germline V gene encodes CDR1 SEHNR and CDR2 FQNEAQ (reference sequence). The germline V and J ends were trimmed by 1 base and 1 base, with 7 bases remaining between them. The CDR3 protein is CASSLELPNTEAFF. CDR3 nucleotide sequence: TGTGCCAGCAGCTTAGAACTCCCGAACACTGAAGCTTTCTTT.

The chain links TRBV5-1 to TRBJ1-2, with a possible D match to TRBD1 (5 bases). The V end was cut by 3 bases, the J end by 3 bases, with 18 bases between. CDR1 SGHRS and CDR2 YFSETQ come from the germline V gene. This CDR3 has 16 residues. The CDR3 here is CASSWGRTSWDYGYTF. DNA for the CDR3: TGCGCCAGCAGCTGGGGACGGACCTCCTGGGACTATGGCTACACCTTC.

Worth noting for this clone: In the same sample, other DNA sequences code for this CDR3. The chain links TRBV18 to TRBJ1-1; TRBD1 aligns across 9 bases. J gave up 8 bases and V 2 bases, and 3 bases lay outside the gene matches. This CDR3 comprises 13 residues. Per the germline V gene, CDR1 is KGHSH and CDR2 is LQKENI. Here the CDR3 reads CASSPKGQGEAFF. For the CDR3, the DNA is TGTGCCAGCTCACCAAAGGGACAGGGAGAAGCTTTCTTT.

The chain couples TRBV5-4 to TRBJ2-7, with D possibly being TRBD2 (6 bases). The germline V and J ends were trimmed by 4 bases and 0 bases, with 11 bases remaining between them. The CDR3 runs 14 residues. Germline CDR1 reads SGHNT; CDR2 reads YYREEE (reference sequence). The CDR3 DNA is TGTGCCAGCAGCATGGGACTTACCTCCTACGAGCAGTACTTC. Translated, it gives CASSMGLTSYEQYF.

This chain uses TRBV18 with TRBJ2-2; 8 bases match TRBD2. V dropped 1 base and J dropped 6; count of bases not matched to a gene: 10. The CDR3 length is 17 residues. Germline V CDR1 and CDR2: KGHSH, LQKENI. The CDR3 DNA reads as TGTGCCAGCTCACCACTGGGGCCAGCGGGAGTCCCCGGGGAGCTGTTTTTT. Encoded protein: CASSPLGPAGVPGELFF. The whole variable domain, remainder taken from reference TRBV18 and TRBJ2-2, is NAGVMQNPRHLVRRRGQEARLRCSPMKGHSHVYWYRQLPEEGLKFMVYLQKENIIDESGMPKERFSAEFPKEGPSILRIQQVVRGDSAAYFCASSPLGPAGVPGELFFGEGSRLTVL.

The chain employs TRBV6-4 and TRBJ1-5, with D unresolved. Trimming shortened V by 2 bases and J by 0 bases, and 8 bases separated the two germline ends. CDR1 and CDR2 from the germline V gene are MRHNA and SNTAGT. The CDR3 sequence is 15 residues long. Written as DNA, the CDR3 is TGTGCCAGCAGTGACAGGGTCTATAGCAATCAGCCCCAGCATTTT. Its translation: CASSDRVYSNQPQHF.

The rearrangement uses TRBV6-5 and TRBJ2-3; maybe TRBD2 (5 bases). This CDR3 has 16 amino acids. V was pared by 2 bases and J by 4 bases, with 16 bases between. Germline CDR1 is MNHEY and CDR2 is SVGAGI. Written as DNA, the CDR3 is TGTGCCAGCAGTTACACCGGGATTACCGGAGCAGATACGCAGTATTTT. Amino acids: CASSYTGITGADTQYF.

CDR3: CASSEPGTDTQYF. For the CDR3, the DNA is TGTGCCAGCAGTGAACCAGGGACAGATACGCAGTATTTT. The V and J genes are TRBV6-1 and TRBJ2-3, with D perhaps matching TRBD1 (5 bases). This CDR3 has 13 amino acids. The germline CDR1 and CDR2 sequences are MNHNS and SASEGT. Trimming removed 2 bases at V and 3 bases at J, with 6 bases between.

The J gene is TRBJ1-5, the V gene TRBV5-1, with 8 bases that match TRBD1. From germline, CDR1 is SGHRS and CDR2 YFSETQ. V shed 4 bases and J 5 bases; nucleotides not matched to a gene: 8. This CDR3 region has 15 residues. CDR3 region: CASSPGDRPYQPQHF. CDR3 bases: TGCGCCAGCAGCCCCGGGGACAGGCCTTATCAGCCCCAGCATTTT. The full variable domain, completed using reference TRBV5-1 and TRBJ1-5, is KAGVTQTPRYLIKTRGQQVTLSCSPISGHRSVSWYQQTPGQGLQFLFEYFSETQRNKGNFPGRFSGRQFSNSRSEMNVSTLELGDSALYLCASSPGDRPYQPQHFGDGTRLSIL.

The chain employs TRBV5-3 and TRBJ1-4; 9 bases map to TRBD1. TRBV5-3 is an ORF, with its function uncertain. The CDR3 has 19 residues. V shed 1 base, J shed 2 bases, and the junction held 12 bases outside the gene matches. The CDR3: CARSLTSRDRVYTNEKLFF. CDR3 DNA sequence: TGTGCCAGAAGCTTGACGAGCCGGGACAGGGTGTATACTAATGAAAAACTGTTTTTT.

This chain uses TRBV2 with TRBJ1-4; 9 bases fit TRBD1. Germline V lookup: CDR1 SNHLY, CDR2 FYNNEI. This CDR3 is 15 amino acids long. V lost 11 bases and J lost 4; bases outside the gene matches: 11. The CDR3 region has the DNA TGTGCCGTAGCCGACCGGGACAGGGTTAATGAAAAACTGTTTTTT. Translating it yields CAVADRDRVNEKLFF.

The chain uses TRBV5-8 and TRBJ1-1; TRBD1 agrees at 7 bases. This CDR3 comprises 15 residues. Germline CDR1 and CDR2: SGHTS and YDEGEE. The V gene end was trimmed by 1 base and the J gene end by 5 bases; junction bases not matched to a gene: 8. The CDR3 DNA reads as TGTGCCAGCAGCTTGTACCAGGGGGTGGGTACTGAAGCTTTCTTT. It specifies CASSLYQGVGTEAFF.

This clone turned up a few times. The rearrangement joins TRBV7-9 to TRBJ2-7; tentatively, D is TRBD2 (5 bases). The V gene's germline CDR1 is SEHNR and CDR2 FQNEAQ (reference sequence). The CDR3 contains 12 residues. Trimming took 5 bases from V and 2 from J, leaving 7 bases between them. CDR3 region: CASSHGAYEQYF. CDR3 sequence (DNA): TGTGCCAGCAGCCACGGGGCCTACGAGCAGTACTTC.

The chain links TRBV6-1 to TRBJ2-3, with 10 bases identical to TRBD1. V gave up 6 bases and J gave up 4 bases; unmatched junction bases: 7. The germline V gene encodes CDR1 MNHNS and CDR2 SASEGT. This CDR3 comprises 15 residues. In nucleotides, the CDR3 is TGTGCCAGCAGCCCCCGGACAGGGGGATCAGATACGCAGTATTTT. Residues: CASSPRTGGSDTQYF.

This sequence joins TRBV5-4 and TRBJ2-5; D gene ambiguous. This CDR3 spans 13 amino acids. The V gene lost 4 bases and the J gene lost 1 base, with 8 bases spanning the gap. CDR1 and CDR2 (germline): SGHNT, YYREEE (reference sequence). The CDR3 DNA follows: TGTGCCAGCAGCCCTGGCCCCCAAGAGACCCAGTACTTC. Protein product: CASSPGPQETQYF.

This rearrangement joins TRBV5-4 to TRBJ2-7; 16 bases are a match to TRBD2. The CDR3 sequence is 15 residues long. V lost 4 bases, J lost 7 bases, and 5 bases stayed unmatched. The germline V gene has CDR1 SGHNT and CDR2 YYREEE (reference sequence). CDR3 nucleotides: TGTGCCAGCAGCCTCCCGGGACTAGCGGGGGGGGAGCAGTACTTC. Protein sequence: CASSLPGLAGGEQYF.

V and J are TRBV5-6 and TRBJ1-2; D might be TRBD1 (5 bases). CDR3 length: 14 residues. V was clipped by 3 bases and J by 0 bases, with 9 bases between them. Germline CDR1 reads SGHDT; CDR2 reads YYEEEE. CDR3 sequence (DNA): TGTGCCAGCAGCTGGGGGGATCCTAACTATGGCTACACCTTC. Translated: CASSWGDPNYGYTF.

V usage is TRBV7-9 and J usage is TRBJ2-5; no clear D gene. The CDR3 totals 14 residues. Trimming stripped 5 bases from V and 0 bases from J, with 10 bases between. Germline V gene sequence: CDR1 SEHNR, CDR2 FQNEAQ (reference sequence). CDR3 amino acids: CASSVGDYQETQYF. The CDR3 DNA reads TGTGCCAGCAGCGTAGGCGACTACCAAGAGACCCAGTACTTC.